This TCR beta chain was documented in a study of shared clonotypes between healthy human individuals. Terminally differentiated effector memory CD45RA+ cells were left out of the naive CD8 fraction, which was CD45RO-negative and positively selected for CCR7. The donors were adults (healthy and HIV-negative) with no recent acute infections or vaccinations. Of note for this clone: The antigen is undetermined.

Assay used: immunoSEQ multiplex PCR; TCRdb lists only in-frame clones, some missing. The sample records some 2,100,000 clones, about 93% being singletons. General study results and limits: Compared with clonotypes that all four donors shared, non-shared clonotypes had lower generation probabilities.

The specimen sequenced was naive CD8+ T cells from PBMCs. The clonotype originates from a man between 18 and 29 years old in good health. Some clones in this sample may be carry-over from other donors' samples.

The chain's CDR3 is CASSLSRGTQYF. CDR3 nucleotides: TGTGCCAGCAGCTTGTCGAGGGGGACCCAGTACTTC. The V and J genes are TRBV5-4 and TRBJ2-5; D possibly matches TRBD1 or TRBD2 (5 bases each). V lost 1 base and J lost 7, with 8 bases in between. The CDR3 sequence is 12 residues long. Germline V gene lookup returns CDR1 SGHNT and CDR2 YYREEE (reference sequence).